These 7 T cell receptor beta chains originate from one sample sequenced in a study of blood T cells in healthy people across ages (dated by TCRdb to the mid-2010s). Libraries were prepared through 5' RACE. TCRdb records Illumina HiSeq 2500 as the sequencer. The second PCR ran for roughly 7 to 11 cycles and used a J-beta primer mix along with a sample-barcoded 5' primer. In TCRdb, the public reads were trimmed at Q25 with fastp and aligned with MiXCR, with productive beta chains retained. Duplicate CDR3 protein sequences are folded into a single record with the most common DNA and genes. The table for this sample lists approximately 690,000 distinct CDR3 sequences; roughly 50% of them were counted only once. The top ten clones comprise approximately 37% of the sample. The source material was blood. These receptor sequences come from a man between 60 and 75 years old in good health.

The V gene is TRBV7-2, the J gene TRBJ2-7; TRBD2 matches at 8 bases. J gave up 2 bases and V 5 bases, and 8 bases lay outside the gene matches. The CDR3 length is 15 residues. Germline lookup yields CDR1 SGHTA and CDR2 FQGNSA. The CDR3 loop is CASSATGTSAYEQYF. The DNA of the CDR3 is TGTGCCAGCAGCGCAACGGGGACTAGTGCCTACGAGCAGTACTTC.

The chain combines TRBV29-1 with TRBJ1-2; 7 bases map to TRBD1. Per the germline V gene, CDR1 is SQVTM and CDR2 is ANQGSEA. This CDR3 has 13 residues. The V segment lost 4 bases and the J segment 2 bases; nucleotides outside the gene matches: 4. CDR3 sequence (DNA): TGCAGCGTTGTGAAGGGGGCCAACTATGGCTACACCTTC. Translation gives CSVVKGANYGYTF.

This clonotype was observed once. The rearrangement uses TRBV7-9 and TRBJ2-3, with no clear D. This CDR3 has 13 amino acids. Trimming left V 5 bases short and J 0 bases short, with 6 bases between. The V gene's germline CDR1 is SEHNR and CDR2 FQNEAQ (reference sequence). In nucleotides, the CDR3 is TGTGCCAGCAGCCAACAAAGCACAGATACGCAGTATTTT. Translating gives CASSQQSTDTQYF.

This chain connects TRBV5-1 to TRBJ1-2; D not resolved. The CDR3 runs to 15 residues. Germline lookup yields CDR1 SGHRS and CDR2 YFSETQ. The germline V and J ends were trimmed by 3 bases and 0 bases, with 12 bases remaining between them. CDR3 bases: TGCGCCAGCAGCTCCGATTGGGGAGCTAACTATGGCTACACCTTC. Amino acids: CASSSDWGANYGYTF.

The V call is TRBV10-3, the J call TRBJ2-2, with 8 nucleotides matching TRBD1. Germline lookup yields CDR1 ENHRY and CDR2 SYGVKD. With 0 bases clipped from V and 6 bases from J, the junction kept 3 bases outside the gene matches. This CDR3 has 15 residues. CDR3: CAISESRTGPGELFF. CDR3 DNA: TGTGCCATCAGTGAGTCACGGACAGGGCCCGGGGAGCTGTTTTTT.

This chain joins TRBV20-1 and TRBJ2-1; 14 bases match TRBD2. This CDR3 contains 16 residues. V dropped 1 base and J dropped 7; count of bases not matched to a gene: 6. Germline V gene lookup returns CDR1 DFQATT and CDR2 SNEGSKA (reference sequence). The CDR3: CSARGRGLAGANEQFF. The CDR3 DNA sequence: TGCAGTGCTAGAGGCCGGGGACTAGCGGGGGCGAATGAGCAGTTCTTC.

The chain combines TRBV20-1 with TRBJ2-7; tentatively, D is TRBD1 or TRBD2 (5 bases each). Trimming pared 3 bases from V and 4 bases from J, leaving 10 bases between. CDR1 and CDR2 from the germline V gene are DFQATT and SNEGSKA (reference sequence). The CDR3 is 12 residues long. The CDR3 sequence is CSARGENYEQYF. CDR3 coding DNA: TGCAGTGCTAGGGGGGAGAATTACGAGCAGTACTTC.